This passage covers 4 T cell receptor beta chains from one sample sequenced in a study of T and B cells in COVID-19 patients. From blood, roughly 220-550 ng of genomic DNA served as TRB template. Multiplex PCR with BIOMED2 TRB-A/B primer pools amplified TRB rearrangements. TCRdb re-called the multiplex PCR reads through MiXCR, storing one row per CDR3 protein. Of over 8,000 distinct CDR3 sequences in the sample, 28% are singletons; the top ten hold 5.5%. The source material was blood. The receptors here all came from a human donor who had recovered from COVID-19.

This clonotype appeared a few times. V gene TRBV7-9 combines with J gene TRBJ2-2; the match to TRBD2 covers 12 bases. Per the germline V gene, CDR1 is SEHNR and CDR2 is FQNEAQ (reference sequence). Losses at the gene ends were 3 bases for V and 7 bases for J; bases not matched to a gene: 3. CDR3 size: 15 residues. CDR3 residues: CASSLTSGGSGELFF. The CDR3 bases are TGTGCCAGCAGCTTGACTAGCGGGGGTAGCGGGGAGCTGTTTTTT.

This chain links TRBV19 with TRBJ1-1, with D maybe TRBD1 (6 bases). The germline V gene has CDR1 LNHDA and CDR2 SQIVND (reference sequence). The CDR3 is 17 residues long. The V end lost 0 bases, the J end lost 1 base, and 15 bases lay between the germline ends. The CDR3 nucleotides are TGTGCCAGTAGTATAGATCTGGGGGGGGGCGAGAACACTGAAGCTTTCTTT. Its translation: CASSIDLGGGENTEAFF.

This clonotype was detected only once. The J gene is TRBJ2-2, the V gene TRBV12-3 or TRBV12-4; D tentatively fits TRBD1 or TRBD2 (6 bases each). The CDR3 spans 14 residues. Trimming stripped 7 bases from V and 5 bases from J, with 14 bases between. In DNA form, the CDR3 reads TGTGCCAGCATGAGGGGGGCCGGGACCGGGGAGCTGTTTTTT. Amino acids: CASMRGAGTGELFF.

A remark on this clonotype: This may arise from a read error, as a much more abundant clone is one base away. The DNA is omitted, as the CDR3 cannot be located on it reliably, and the CDR3 follows TCRdb's listing. The chain joins TRBV6-5 to TRBJ1-6. Germline V gives CDR1 MNHEY, CDR2 SVGAGI. The length of the CDR3 is 17 amino acids, counting both ends. The CDR3 spells CASSYSRVSSSVPPLHF.